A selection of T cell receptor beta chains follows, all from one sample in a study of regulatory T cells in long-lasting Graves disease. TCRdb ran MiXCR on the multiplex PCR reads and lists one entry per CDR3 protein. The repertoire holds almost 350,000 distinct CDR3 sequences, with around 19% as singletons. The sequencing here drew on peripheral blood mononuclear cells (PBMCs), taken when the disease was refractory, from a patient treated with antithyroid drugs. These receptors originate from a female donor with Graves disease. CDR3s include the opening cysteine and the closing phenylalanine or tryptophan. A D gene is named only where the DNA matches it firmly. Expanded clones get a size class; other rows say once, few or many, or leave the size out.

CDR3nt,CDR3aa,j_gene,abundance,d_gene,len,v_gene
TGTGCCAGCAGCCAAGGGGTGAGAAGCACAGATACGCAGTATTTT,CASSQGVRSTDTQYF,TRBJ2-3,.,.,15,TRBV3-1
TGTGCCAGCAATGTCTTGGGTGGCGGCTACACCTTC,CASNVLGGGYTF,TRBJ1-2,many,.,12,TRBV12-3/TRBV12-4
TGCGCCAGCAGCCACATCACTGGGAGTATCCGTGAGACCCAGTACTTC,CASSHITGSIRETQYF,TRBJ2-5,many,.,16,TRBV4-1
TGTGCCAGCACCACCAGAAACAGGGGAGGCAATGAGCAGTTCTTC,CASTTRNRGGNEQFF,TRBJ2-1,few,.,15,TRBV12-3/TRBV12-4
TGTGCCAGCAATCCGGGCTATGGCTACACCTTC,CASNPGYGYTF,TRBJ1-2,many,.,11,TRBV2
TGTGCCAGCTACCAGACAGGGCCCTATGGCTACACCTTC,CASYQTGPYGYTF,TRBJ1-2,many,TRBD1,13,TRBV2
TGTGCCAGCAGCTTAGCGATGGGACAGGGTGGCTACACCTTC,CASSLAMGQGGYTF,TRBJ1-2,many,TRBD1,14,TRBV7-6
TGTGCCAGCAGTTTAGAGCAGGGCGAGTATGGCTACACCTTC,CASSLEQGEYGYTF,TRBJ1-2,few,.,14,TRBV28
TGTGCCAGCAGTTTCCGAGATAATTCACCCCTCCACTTT,CASSFRDNSPLHF,TRBJ1-6,many,.,13,TRBV12-3/TRBV12-4
TGTGCCAGCTCATCCAGCGGGAGGTTCAATGAGCAGTTCTTC,CASSSSGRFNEQFF,TRBJ2-1,few,TRBD2,14,TRBV18
TGTGCCAGCAGTTACTCCGGGACAGTCCGGCTGTTAGGCAATCAGCCCCAGCATTTT,CASSYSGTVRLLGNQPQHF,TRBJ1-5,many,TRBD1,19,TRBV6-9
TGTGCCAGCAGCCATTCGTACAGCGGGAGTAACCACGAGCAGTACTTC,CASSHSYSGSNHEQYF,TRBJ2-7,.,TRBD2,16,TRBV7-9
TGTGCCAGCAGCTTTGATAGGGGGGGCGAAAAACTGTTTTTT,CASSFDRGGEKLFF,TRBJ1-4,.,.,14,TRBV7-2
TGCAGTGTTCGCTTTAACGAGCAGTACTTC,CSVRFNEQYF,TRBJ2-7,many,.,10,TRBV20-1
TGTGCCAGCAGTTACTTCTGGGACAGGACCCACGAGCAGTACTTC,CASSYFWDRTHEQYF,TRBJ2-7,.,TRBD1,15,TRBV6-4
TGTGCCATCGGGGGCGGGTCAGGAAAAGAAAAACTGTTTTTT,CAIGGGSGKEKLFF,TRBJ1-4,few,.,14,TRBV10-3
TGTGCCAGCAGGTTCAGGGGAGGCACTGAAGCTTTCTTT,CASRFRGGTEAFF,TRBJ1-1,many,.,13,TRBV2
TGCAGCGCATGGACAGGGGGAAGGGAGACCCAGTACTTC,CSAWTGGRETQYF,TRBJ2-5,many,TRBD1,13,TRBV29-1
TGCAGCGTTGAGGGGAGACAGAACCTGAACACTGAAGCTTTCTTT,CSVEGRQNLNTEAFF,TRBJ1-1,.,.,15,TRBV29-1
TGTGCCAGCTCACCAGTGACGGACTACGAGCAGTACTTC,CASSPVTDYEQYF,TRBJ2-7,few,.,13,TRBV18
TGTGCCAGCAGCTTACCCAGGGTTAGGGTTAATTCACCCCTCCACTTT,CASSLPRVRVNSPLHF,TRBJ1-6,many,.,16,TRBV11-2
TGTGCCGGGGCAAACAGTGAGCTCCAAGAGACCCAGTACTTC,CAGANSELQETQYF,TRBJ2-5,many,.,14,TRBV6-1
TGTGCCAGCAGCTCTACGCCGGGACAGCCCACCGGGGAGCTGTTTTTT,CASSSTPGQPTGELFF,TRBJ2-2,few,TRBD1,16,TRBV7-3
TGTGCCAGCAGCTTCGGGGTTTCTATTGATTCACCCCTCCACTTT,CASSFGVSIDSPLHF,TRBJ1-6,many,.,15,TRBV11-2
TGTGCCACCAGTGACCCGGGACGATCTAACTATGGCTACACCTTC,CATSDPGRSNYGYTF,TRBJ1-2,many,.,15,TRBV24-1
TGTGCCAGCAGCCGGACACCCCAGGACACCGGGGAGCTGTTTTTT,CASSRTPQDTGELFF,TRBJ2-2,.,.,15,TRBV7-8
TGTGCCAGCAGTTTTGTTGGGCGGCGGGGGCTATCGGCGGAGACCCAGTACTTC,CASSFVGRRGLSAETQYF,TRBJ2-5,many,.,18,TRBV27
TGTGCCAGCAGCGTAGTTACAGGCGGATCCCTTAATGAAAAACTGTTTTTT,CASSVVTGGSLNEKLFF,TRBJ1-4,.,.,17,TRBV9
TGTGCCAGCTCACCACCGGGACAGACAGCAACTAATGAAAAACTGTTTTTT,CASSPPGQTATNEKLFF,TRBJ1-4,.,TRBD1,17,TRBV18
TGTGCCAGCAGTTACGGCCCCGGGATGAGGACTGAAGCTTTCTTT,CASSYGPGMRTEAFF,TRBJ1-1,many,.,15,TRBV6-2/TRBV6-3
TGTGCCAGCAGCTTAACAGCTGGGCAGGGGAACACTGAAGCTTTCTTT,CASSLTAGQGNTEAFF,TRBJ1-1,many,.,16,TRBV7-3
TGTGCCAGCAGCTTAGGCCTCACACCGGACAGGGTAAATCTTCTCTACGAGCAGTACTTC,CASSLGLTPDRVNLLYEQYF,TRBJ2-7,.,TRBD1,20,TRBV13
TGTGCCAGCAGTCCGGGACAGGCGCTAGCGGGAGGGAGCTCCTACGAGCAGTACTTC,CASSPGQALAGGSSYEQYF,TRBJ2-7,many,TRBD2,19,TRBV28
TGTGCCAGCAGCCCACCCGGGATCCGGGAGCTGTTTTTT,CASSPPGIRELFF,TRBJ2-2,.,.,13,TRBV9
TGTGCCAGCAGTCCCATGGGGACAGGTAATGAAAAACTGTTTTTT,CASSPMGTGNEKLFF,TRBJ1-4,many,TRBD1,15,TRBV2
TGTGCCAGTAGTGATTCCCCGACAGGGATGGGCGAGCAGTACTTC,CASSDSPTGMGEQYF,TRBJ2-7,.,TRBD1,15,TRBV19
TGTGCCAGCACCCCCCCCGGTGGAAGTTACGAGCAGTACTTC,CASTPPGGSYEQYF,TRBJ2-7,.,.,14,TRBV2
TGTGCCAGCCTGGGGGGGCCCGATCAGCCCCAGCATTTT,CASLGGPDQPQHF,TRBJ1-5,few,.,13,TRBV18
TGTGCCAGCTCACCAGCGACAGGAAACACCATATATTTT,CASSPATGNTIYF,TRBJ1-3,few,.,13,TRBV18
TGTGCCAGCAGAGGCCGGACTAGCGGGACCTACAATGAGCAGTTCTTC,CASRGRTSGTYNEQFF,TRBJ2-1,few,TRBD2,16,TRBV6-1
TGTGCCAGCAGTCTCACAGGGGCCCCCTACAATGAGCAGTTCTTC,CASSLTGAPYNEQFF,TRBJ2-1,.,TRBD1,15,TRBV28
TGCGCCAGCAGCTCTAGCGGGGCGGGAACAGATACGCAGTATTTT,CASSSSGAGTDTQYF,TRBJ2-3,few,TRBD2,15,TRBV4-1
TGTGCCAGCAGTAAACATCGGGAGAACACTGAAGCTTTCTTT,CASSKHRENTEAFF,TRBJ1-1,many,.,14,TRBV28
TGTGCCAGCAGTTTTTTTAGGGGGTACCGAGACAGGGAGAATTCACCCCTCCACTTT,CASSFFRGYRDRENSPLHF,TRBJ1-6,many,TRBD1,19,TRBV28
TGTGCCAGCATCGACACTAGCTACGAGCAGTACTTC,CASIDTSYEQYF,TRBJ2-7,many,.,12,TRBV7-9
TGCAGTGCTAACCAAGGGGGGGGAAACACCATATATTTT,CSANQGGGNTIYF,TRBJ1-3,few,.,13,TRBV20-1
TGCGCCAGCAGCCAAGATCAGGGACGGTCTAATGAAAAACTGTTTTTT,CASSQDQGRSNEKLFF,TRBJ1-4,.,.,16,TRBV4-3
TGTGCCAGTAGTATAGATGGGGATCATAGCCGGATTCACACTGAAGCTTTCTTT,CASSIDGDHSRIHTEAFF,TRBJ1-1,few,.,18,TRBV19
TGTGCCAGCAGCTTTACCCGGGATCGCGAGCAGTACTTC,CASSFTRDREQYF,TRBJ2-7,once,.,13,TRBV7-3